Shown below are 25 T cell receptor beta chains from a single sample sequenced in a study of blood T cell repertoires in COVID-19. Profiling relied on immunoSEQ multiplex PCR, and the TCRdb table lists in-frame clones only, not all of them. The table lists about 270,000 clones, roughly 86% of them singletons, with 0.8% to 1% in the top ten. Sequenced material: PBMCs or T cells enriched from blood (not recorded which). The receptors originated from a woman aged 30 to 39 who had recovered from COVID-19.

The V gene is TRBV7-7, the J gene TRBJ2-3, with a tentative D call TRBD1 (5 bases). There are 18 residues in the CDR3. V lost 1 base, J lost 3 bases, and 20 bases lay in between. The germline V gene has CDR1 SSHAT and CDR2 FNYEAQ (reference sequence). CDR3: CASSLDWQGRRKTDTQYF. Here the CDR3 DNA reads TGTGCCAGCAGCTTAGACTGGCAGGGTCGTAGAAAAACAGATACGCAGTATTTT. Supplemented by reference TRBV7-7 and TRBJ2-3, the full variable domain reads GAGVSQSPRYKVTKRGQDVTLRCDPISSHATLYWYQQALGQGPEFLTYFNYEAQPDKSGLPSDRFSAERPEGSISTLTIQRTEQRDSAMYRCASSLDWQGRRKTDTQYFGPGTRLTVL.

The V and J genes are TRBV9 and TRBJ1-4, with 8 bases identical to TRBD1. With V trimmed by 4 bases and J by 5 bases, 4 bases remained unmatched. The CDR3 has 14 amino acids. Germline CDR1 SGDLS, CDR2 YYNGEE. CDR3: CASSMTGVNEKLFF. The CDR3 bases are TGTGCCAGCAGCATGACAGGGGTCAATGAAAAACTGTTTTTT.

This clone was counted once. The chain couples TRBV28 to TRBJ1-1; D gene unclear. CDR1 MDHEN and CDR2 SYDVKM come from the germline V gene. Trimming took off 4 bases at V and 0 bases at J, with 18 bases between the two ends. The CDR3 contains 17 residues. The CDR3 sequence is CASSSAAPKTLNTEAFF. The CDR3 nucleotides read TGTGCCAGCAGTTCTGCTGCCCCGAAAACACTGAACACTGAAGCTTTCTTT.

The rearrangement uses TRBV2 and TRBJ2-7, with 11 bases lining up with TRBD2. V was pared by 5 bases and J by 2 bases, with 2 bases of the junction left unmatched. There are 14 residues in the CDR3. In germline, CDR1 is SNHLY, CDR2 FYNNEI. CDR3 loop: CASSPSGGTYEQYF. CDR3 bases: TGTGCCAGCAGTCCTAGCGGGGGGACCTACGAGCAGTACTTC.

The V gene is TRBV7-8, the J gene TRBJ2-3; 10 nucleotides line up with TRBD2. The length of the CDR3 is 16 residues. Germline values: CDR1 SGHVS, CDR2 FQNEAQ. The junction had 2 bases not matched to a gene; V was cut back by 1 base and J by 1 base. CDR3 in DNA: TGTGCCAGCAGCTTAGAACTAGCGGGGCGCACAGATACGCAGTATTTT. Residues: CASSLELAGRTDTQYF.

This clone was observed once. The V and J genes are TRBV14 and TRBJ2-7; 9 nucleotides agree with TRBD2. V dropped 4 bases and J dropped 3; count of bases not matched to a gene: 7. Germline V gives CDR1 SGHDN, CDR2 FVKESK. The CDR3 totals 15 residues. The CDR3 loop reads CASSRLTSGYYEQYF. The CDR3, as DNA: TGTGCCAGCAGCCGACTCACTAGCGGGTACTACGAGCAGTACTTC. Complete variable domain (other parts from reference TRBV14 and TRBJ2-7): EAGVTQFPSHSVIEKGQTVTLRCDPISGHDNLYWYRRVMGKEIKFLLHFVKESKQDESGMPNNRFLAERTGGTYSTLKVQPAELEDSGVYFCASSRLTSGYYEQYFGPGTRLTVT.

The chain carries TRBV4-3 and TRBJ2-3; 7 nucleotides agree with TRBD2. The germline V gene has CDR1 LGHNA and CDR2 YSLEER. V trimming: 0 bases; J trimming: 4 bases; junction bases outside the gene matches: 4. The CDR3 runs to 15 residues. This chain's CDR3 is CASSQEGGFADTQYF. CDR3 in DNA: TGCGCCAGCAGCCAAGAGGGGGGGTTCGCAGATACGCAGTATTTT.

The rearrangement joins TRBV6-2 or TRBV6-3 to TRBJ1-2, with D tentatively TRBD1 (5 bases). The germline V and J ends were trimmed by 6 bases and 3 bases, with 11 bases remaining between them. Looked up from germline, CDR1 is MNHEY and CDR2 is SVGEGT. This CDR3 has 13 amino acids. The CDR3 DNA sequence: TGTGCCAGCAGCGAAACAGGCTACTATGGCTACACCTTC. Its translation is CASSETGYYGYTF.

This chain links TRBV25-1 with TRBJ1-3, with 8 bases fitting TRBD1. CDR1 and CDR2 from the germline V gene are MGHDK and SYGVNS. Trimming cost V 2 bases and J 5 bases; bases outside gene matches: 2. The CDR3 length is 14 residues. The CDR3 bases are TGTGCCAGCAGTGAACGACAGGGGAGAAACACCATATATTTT. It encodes CASSERQGRNTIYF.

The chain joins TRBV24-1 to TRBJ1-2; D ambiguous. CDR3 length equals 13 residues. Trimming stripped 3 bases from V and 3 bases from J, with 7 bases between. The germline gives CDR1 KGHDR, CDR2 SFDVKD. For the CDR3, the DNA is TGTGCCACCAGTGATAACTCTTACTATGGCTACACCTTC. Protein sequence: CATSDNSYYGYTF.

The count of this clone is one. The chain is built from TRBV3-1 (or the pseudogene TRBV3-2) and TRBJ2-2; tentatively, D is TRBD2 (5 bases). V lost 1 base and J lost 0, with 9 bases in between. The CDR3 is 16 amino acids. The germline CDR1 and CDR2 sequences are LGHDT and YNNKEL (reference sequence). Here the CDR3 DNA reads TGTGCCAGCAGCCAAGTGAACGGGGCGAACACCGGGGAGCTGTTTTTT. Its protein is CASSQVNGANTGELFF.

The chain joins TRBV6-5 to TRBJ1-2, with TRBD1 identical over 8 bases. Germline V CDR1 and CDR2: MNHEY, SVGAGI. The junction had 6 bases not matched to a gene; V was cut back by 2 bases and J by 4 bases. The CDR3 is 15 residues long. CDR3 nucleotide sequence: TGTGCCAGCAGTTACAACAGGGGGGGTTCCTATGGCTACACCTTC. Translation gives CASSYNRGGSYGYTF.

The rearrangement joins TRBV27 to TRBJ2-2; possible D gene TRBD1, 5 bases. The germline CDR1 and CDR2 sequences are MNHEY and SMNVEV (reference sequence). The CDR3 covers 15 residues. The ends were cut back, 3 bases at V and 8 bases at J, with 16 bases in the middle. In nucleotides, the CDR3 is TGTGCCAGCAGTTTGGGGCGGCCCCCTAGGGGGGAGCTGTTTTTT. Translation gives CASSLGRPPRGELFF.

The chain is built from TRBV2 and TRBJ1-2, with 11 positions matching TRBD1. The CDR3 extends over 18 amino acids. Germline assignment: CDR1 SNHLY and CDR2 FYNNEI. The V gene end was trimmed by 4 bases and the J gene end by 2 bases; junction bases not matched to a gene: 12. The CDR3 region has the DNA TGTGCCAGCAGTGCCGGACAGGGGGCGAGGTTATGGAACTATGGCTACACCTTC. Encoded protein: CASSAGQGARLWNYGYTF. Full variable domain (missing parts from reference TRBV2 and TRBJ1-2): EPEVTQTPSHQVTQMGQEVILRCVPISNHLYFYWYRQILGQKVEFLVSFYNNEISEKSEIFDDQFSVERPDGSNFTLKIRSTKLEDSAMYFCASSAGQGARLWNYGYTFGSGTRLTVV.

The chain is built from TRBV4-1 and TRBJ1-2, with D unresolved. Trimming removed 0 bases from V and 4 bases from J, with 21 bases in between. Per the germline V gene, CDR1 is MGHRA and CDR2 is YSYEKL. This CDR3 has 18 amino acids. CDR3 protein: CASSQDPTFEGSVYGYTF. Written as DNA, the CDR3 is TGCGCCAGCAGCCAAGATCCGACCTTTGAGGGTTCTGTCTATGGCTACACCTTC.

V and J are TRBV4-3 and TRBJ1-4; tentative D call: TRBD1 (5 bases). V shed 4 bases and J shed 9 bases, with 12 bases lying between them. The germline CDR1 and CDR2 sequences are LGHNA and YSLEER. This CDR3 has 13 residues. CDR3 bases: TGCGCCAGCAGCCCTCGACAGAAACAAAAACTGTTTTTT. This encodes CASSPRQKQKLFF.

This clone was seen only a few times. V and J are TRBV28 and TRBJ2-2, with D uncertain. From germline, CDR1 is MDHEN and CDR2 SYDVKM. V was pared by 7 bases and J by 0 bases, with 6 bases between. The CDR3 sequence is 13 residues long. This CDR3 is CASMIANTGELFF. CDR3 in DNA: TGTGCCAGCATGATAGCGAACACCGGGGAGCTGTTTTTT.

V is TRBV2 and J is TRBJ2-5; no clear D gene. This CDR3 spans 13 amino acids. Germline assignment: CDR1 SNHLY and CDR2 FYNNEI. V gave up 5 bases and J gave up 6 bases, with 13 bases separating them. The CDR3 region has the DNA TGTGCCAGCAGTAAGGCCGAACAGAAGACCCAGTACTTC. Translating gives CASSKAEQKTQYF.

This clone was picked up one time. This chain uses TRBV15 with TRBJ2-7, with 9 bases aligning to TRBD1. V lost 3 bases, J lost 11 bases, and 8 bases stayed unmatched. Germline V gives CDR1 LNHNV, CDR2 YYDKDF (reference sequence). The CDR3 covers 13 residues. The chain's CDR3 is CATSRDTGGREYF. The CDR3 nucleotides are TGTGCCACCAGCAGGGATACAGGGGGCAGGGAGTACTTC.

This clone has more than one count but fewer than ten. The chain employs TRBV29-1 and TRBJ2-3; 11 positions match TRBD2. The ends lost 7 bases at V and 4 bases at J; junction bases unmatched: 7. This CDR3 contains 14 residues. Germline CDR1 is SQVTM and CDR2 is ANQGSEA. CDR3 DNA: TGCAGCGCCGATCTAGCGGGAGGTTCAGATACGCAGTATTTT. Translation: CSADLAGGSDTQYF.

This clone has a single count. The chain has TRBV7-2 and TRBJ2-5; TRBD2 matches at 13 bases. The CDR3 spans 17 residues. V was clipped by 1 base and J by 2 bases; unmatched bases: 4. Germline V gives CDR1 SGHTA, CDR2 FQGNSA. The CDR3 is CASSLGLAGGSQETQYF. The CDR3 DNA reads TGTGCCAGCAGCTTAGGACTAGCGGGAGGTTCTCAAGAGACCCAGTACTTC.

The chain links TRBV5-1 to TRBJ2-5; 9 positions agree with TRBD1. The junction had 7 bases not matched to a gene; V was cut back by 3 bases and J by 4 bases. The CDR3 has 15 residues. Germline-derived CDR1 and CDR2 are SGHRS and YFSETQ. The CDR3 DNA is TGCGCCAGCAGCTCCTGGACAGGGGTGGGAGAGACCCAGTACTTC. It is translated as CASSSWTGVGETQYF.

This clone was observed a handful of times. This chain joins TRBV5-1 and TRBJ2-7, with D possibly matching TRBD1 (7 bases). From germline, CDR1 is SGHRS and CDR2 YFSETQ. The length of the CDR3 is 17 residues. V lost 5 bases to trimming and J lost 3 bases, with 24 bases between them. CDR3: CASSEPTQGGADYEQYF. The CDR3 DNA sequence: TGCGCCAGCAGTGAACCCACTCAGGGGGGAGCCGACTACGAGCAGTACTTC.

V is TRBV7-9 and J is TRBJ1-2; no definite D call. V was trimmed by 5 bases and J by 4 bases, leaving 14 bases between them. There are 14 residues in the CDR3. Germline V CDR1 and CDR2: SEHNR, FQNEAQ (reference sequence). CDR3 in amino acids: CASSPPVWSYGYTF. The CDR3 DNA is TGTGCCAGCAGCCCCCCCGTGTGGAGCTATGGCTACACCTTC.

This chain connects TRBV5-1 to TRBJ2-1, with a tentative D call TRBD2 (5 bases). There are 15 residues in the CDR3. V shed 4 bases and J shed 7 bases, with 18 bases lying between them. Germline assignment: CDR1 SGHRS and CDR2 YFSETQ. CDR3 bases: TGCGCCAGCAGCCTCGACTTAGCGACAAGTAATGAGCAGTTCTTC. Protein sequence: CASSLDLATSNEQFF. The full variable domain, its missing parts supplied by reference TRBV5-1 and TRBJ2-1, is KAGVTQTPRYLIKTRGQQVTLSCSPISGHRSVSWYQQTPGQGLQFLFEYFSETQRNKGNFPGRFSGRQFSNSRSEMNVSTLELGDSALYLCASSLDLATSNEQFFGPGTRLTVL.